The 10 T cell receptor beta chains presented below share a single source sample, sequenced in a study of cytomegalovirus exposure and HLA in healthy donors. The PCR contained 60 Vbeta and 13 Jbeta primers. The table came from immunoSEQ multiplex PCR; TCRdb's copy has only in-frame clones and leaves some out. Among approximately 130,000 clones, roughly 77% were seen once, and the ten largest hold 5.5% to 7%. The sequenced sample was PBMCs. The source is a woman aged 40 to 55 in good health and CMV-seropositive.

The V gene is TRBV5-1, the J gene TRBJ2-1; TRBD2 aligns across 7 bases. V was pared by 3 bases and J by 8 bases, with 11 bases of the junction left unmatched. This CDR3 has 15 amino acids. Per the germline V gene, CDR1 is SGHRS and CDR2 is YFSETQ. The CDR3 is CASSWGGSGGDEQFF. As DNA, the CDR3 is TGCGCCAGCAGCTGGGGGGGGAGCGGAGGTGATGAGCAGTTCTTC.

V is TRBV14 and J is TRBJ2-2; D not resolved. The V and J ends lost 6 bases and 0 bases respectively, with 14 bases between them. This CDR3 contains 16 residues. CDR1 is SGHDN and CDR2 is FVKESK in the germline V gene. CDR3 amino acids: CASSHTTKTNTGELFF. CDR3 nucleotides: TGTGCCAGCAGTCATACGACAAAGACGAACACCGGGGAGCTGTTTTTT.

The CDR3 protein is CASSLETGSGNTIYF. Written as DNA, the CDR3 is TGTGCCAGCAGCCTGGAAACAGGGTCTGGAAACACCATATATTTT. The V call is TRBV5-8, the J call TRBJ1-3, with TRBD1 as a possible D gene (6 bases). The V and J ends lost 4 bases and 1 base respectively, with 12 bases between them. Germline CDR1 reads SGHTS; CDR2 reads YDEGEE. CDR3 length: 15 residues.

The CDR3 nucleotides are TGTGCCAGCAGTTTCCAGGGGGAGTATGGCTACACCTTC. It yields the protein CASSFQGEYGYTF. The chain carries TRBV27 and TRBJ1-2; 7 bases line up with TRBD1. The length of the CDR3 is 13 residues. Germline CDR1 is MNHEY and CDR2 is SMNVEV (reference sequence). With V trimmed by 3 bases and J by 5 bases, 3 bases remained unmatched.

This clone was observed a few times. This chain connects TRBV10-3 to TRBJ1-5; TRBD1 matches 10 bases. J was trimmed by 4 bases and V by 3 bases; bases with no gene match: 6. The CDR3 covers 16 residues. Per germline, CDR1 ENHRY and CDR2 SYGVKD. The CDR3 DNA reads as TGTGCCATCAGTGACCTGACAGGGGGCAAAAATCAGCCCCAGCATTTT. Translated, it gives CAISDLTGGKNQPQHF.

The chain is built from TRBV7-3 and TRBJ2-7; D is perhaps TRBD1 (5 bases). Deletions cut 3 bases from V and 2 bases from J, with 11 bases between. CDR3 length: 14 residues. Germline V lookup: CDR1 SGHTA, CDR2 FQGTGA. This CDR3 reads CASSLAGLAYEQYF. CDR3 DNA: TGTGCCAGCAGCTTGGCAGGGCTTGCCTACGAGCAGTACTTC. Full variable domain (missing parts from reference TRBV7-3 and TRBJ2-7): GAGVSQTPSNKVTEKGKYVELRCDPISGHTALYWYRQSLGQGPEFLIYFQGTGAADDSGLPNDRFFAVRPEGSVSTLKIQRTERGDSAVYLCASSLAGLAYEQYFGPGTRLTVT.

The CDR3, as DNA: TGCAGCGTTGGAACGGGAGGGCGCAATCAGCCCCAGCATTTT. Translated: CSVGTGGRNQPQHF. The chain combines TRBV29-1 with TRBJ1-5; D not certain. CDR1 SQVTM and CDR2 ANQGSEA come from the germline V gene. This CDR3 has 14 amino acids. The V gene lost 4 bases and the J gene lost 2 bases, with 12 bases spanning the gap.

The rearrangement uses TRBV5-4 and TRBJ2-5; 12 bases are shared with TRBD2. V gave up 4 bases and J gave up 7 bases; unmatched junction bases: 11. The CDR3 contains 16 residues. Germline CDR1 SGHNT, CDR2 YYREEE (reference sequence). The CDR3 nucleotides are TGTGCCAGCAGCCCCCCCGTACTAGCGGGGGGTGGGACCCAGTACTTC. Its translation is CASSPPVLAGGGTQYF. The complete variable domain, with remaining parts taken from reference TRBV5-4 and TRBJ2-5, reads ETGVTQSPTHLIKTRGQQVTLRCSSQSGHNTVSWYQQALGQGPQFIFQYYREEENGRGNFPPRFSGLQFPNYSSELNVNALELDDSALYLCASSPPVLAGGGTQYFGPGTRLLVL.

This clone was seen a few times. The chain is built from TRBV6-5 and TRBJ1-2, with 7 bases lining up with TRBD1. V dropped 2 bases and J dropped 8; count of bases not matched to a gene: 11. Germline CDR1 is MNHEY and CDR2 is SVGAGI. This CDR3 spans 15 amino acids. CDR3 amino acids: CASSYRDSRNRGYTF. Written as DNA, the CDR3 is TGTGCCAGCAGTTACCGGGACAGCCGGAATCGGGGCTACACCTTC.

This chain uses TRBV4-3 with TRBJ2-7; 9 bases match TRBD1. Trimming at V came to 6 bases and at J to 6 bases, leaving 9 bases not matched to a gene. This CDR3 has 14 amino acids. Germline CDR1 and CDR2: LGHNA and YSLEER. CDR3 nucleotides: TGCGCCAGCAGTCGAGGGACAGGGCCGTTCGAGCAGTACTTC. It codes for CASSRGTGPFEQYF.